The 31 T cell receptor beta chains reported below all come from one sample, sequenced in a study of blood T cell repertoires in COVID-19. The table came from immunoSEQ multiplex PCR; TCRdb's copy has only in-frame clones and leaves some out. The repertoire includes just under 85,000 clones, under 85% of them detected once, and around 27% sits in the top ten. The specimen was peripheral blood. Receptors originate from a woman older than 75 with acute or convalescent COVID-19.

This clone was seen many times. The rearrangement uses TRBV4-1 and TRBJ1-5; TRBD1 is a possible D gene (5 bases). From germline, CDR1 is MGHRA and CDR2 YSYEKL. CDR3 size: 14 residues. The V gene lost 3 bases and the J gene lost 8 bases, with 14 bases spanning the gap. CDR3 region: CASSHSGVGEPQHF. The DNA for the CDR3 is TGCGCCAGCAGCCATTCGGGGGTTGGGGAGCCCCAGCATTTT.

The chain carries TRBV10-1 and TRBJ2-7; no reliable D call. The CDR3 extends over 15 amino acids. V shed 5 bases and J shed 1 base, with 15 bases lying between them. Germline assignment: CDR1 WNHNN and CDR2 SYGVQD (reference sequence). CDR3 sequence (DNA): TGCGCCAGCAGTCATCCTCGACTTGAATCCTACGAGCAGTACTTC. Translated: CASSHPRLESYEQYF.

The chain links TRBV18 to TRBJ2-5; D is perhaps TRBD2 (6 bases). The V gene's germline CDR1 is KGHSH and CDR2 LQKENI. Trimming stripped 3 bases from V and 2 bases from J, with 10 bases between. The CDR3 has 14 amino acids. As DNA, the CDR3 is TGTGCCAGCTCACCCACGGGGGATCAAGAGACCCAGTACTTC. It specifies CASSPTGDQETQYF.

A single count supports this clone. V and J are TRBV3-1 (or the pseudogene TRBV3-2) and TRBJ2-7; the D gene is possibly TRBD2 (5 bases). Germline V gene sequence: CDR1 LGHDT, CDR2 YNNKEL (reference sequence). Trimming took 4 bases from V and 3 from J, leaving 13 bases between them. The CDR3 has 14 amino acids. In DNA form, the CDR3 reads TGTGCCAGCAGCCCACGTGGACGGGACTACGAGCAGTACTTC. Translation gives CASSPRGRDYEQYF.

The rearrangement joins TRBV2 to TRBJ2-7, with D perhaps matching TRBD1 (6 bases). Trimming stripped 1 base from V and 4 bases from J, with 14 bases between. Germline-derived CDR1 and CDR2 are SNHLY and FYNNEI. The CDR3 has 15 residues. The CDR3 here is CASSEGTGPQYEQYF. CDR3 bases: TGTGCCAGCAGTGAAGGAACAGGGCCTCAATACGAGCAGTACTTC.

The J gene is TRBJ1-4, the V gene TRBV10-2, with D uncertain. Germline V gene sequence: CDR1 WSHSY, CDR2 SAAADI. The CDR3 has 17 residues. V gave up 4 bases and J gave up 7 bases, with 22 bases separating them. The CDR3 DNA sequence: TGCGCCAGCAGTGGCCAAAGGTCGCGCGGCAGTACTGAAAAACTGTTTTTT. It yields the protein CASSGQRSRGSTEKLFF.

The V call is TRBV3-1 (or the pseudogene TRBV3-2), the J call TRBJ2-1; the D gene is possibly TRBD2 (6 bases). Per germline, CDR1 LGHDT and CDR2 YNNKEL (reference sequence). The CDR3 loop spans 16 amino acids. V was trimmed by 4 bases and J by 0 bases, leaving 13 bases between them. CDR3 amino acids: CASSPRDSSSYNEQFF. The CDR3 region has the DNA TGTGCCAGCAGCCCCCGGGACTCCAGCTCCTACAATGAGCAGTTCTTC.

This rearrangement joins TRBV9 to TRBJ2-2, with D unclear. The V end was cut by 2 bases, the J end by 7 bases, with 12 bases between. The CDR3 has 14 amino acids. The V gene's germline CDR1 is SGDLS and CDR2 YYNGEE. DNA of the CDR3: TGTGCCAGCAGCGTTGACACTTTCGGCGGGGAGCTGTTTTTT. It is translated as CASSVDTFGGELFF.

This clone was counted once. CDR3 sequence: CASSPDLLSYEQYF. CDR3 coding DNA: TGTGCCAGCAGCCCGGACTTACTCTCCTACGAGCAGTACTTC. The V gene is TRBV14, the J gene TRBJ2-7; possible D gene TRBD2, 5 bases. With 4 bases removed from V and 0 bases from J, the gap between germline ends came to 10 bases. CDR1 is SGHDN and CDR2 is FVKESK in the germline V gene. This CDR3 spans 14 amino acids.

V gene TRBV3-1 (or the pseudogene TRBV3-2) combines with J gene TRBJ1-5; a weak D match, TRBD1 (6 bases). V was clipped by 3 bases and J by 1 base, with 10 bases between them. The CDR3 runs to 15 residues. Germline CDR1 reads LGHDT; CDR2 reads YNNKEL (reference sequence). In DNA form, the CDR3 reads TGTGCCAGCAGCCAGGGTCAGGGGAGCAATCAGCCCCAGCATTTT. Encoded protein: CASSQGQGSNQPQHF.

This clone has only a few counts. J is TRBJ1-1 and V is TRBV13; D gene ambiguous. Trimming pared 5 bases from V and 3 bases from J, leaving 4 bases between. The CDR3 is made up of 11 amino acids. Per the germline V gene, CDR1 is PRHDT and CDR2 is FYEKMQ (reference sequence). This CDR3 is CASSLYTEAFF. DNA of the CDR3: TGTGCCAGCAGCCTCTACACTGAAGCTTTCTTT.

The V gene is TRBV24-1, the J gene TRBJ1-3; D is unresolved. The CDR3 contains 15 residues. V was shortened by 3 bases and J by 4 bases, with 12 bases between the two germline ends. Germline CDR1 is KGHDR and CDR2 is SFDVKD. The CDR3 loop reads CATSDTPPRGNTIYF. The CDR3, as DNA: TGTGCCACCAGTGATACGCCTCCACGGGGAAACACCATATATTTT.

V and J are TRBV11-1 and TRBJ2-1; 8 bases align to TRBD2. Germline V gene sequence: CDR1 SGHAT, CDR2 FQDESV (reference sequence). After removal of 3 bases from V and 8 bases from J, the junction contained 12 bases not matched to a gene. The CDR3 contains 16 residues. CDR3 nucleotides: TGTGCCAGCAGCTTTATTTCTGGGACTAGTAAGGATGAGCAGTTCTTC. Protein product: CASSFISGTSKDEQFF. Full variable domain (remainder filled in from reference TRBV11-1 and TRBJ2-1): EAEVAQSPRYKITEKSQAVAFWCDPISGHATLYWYRQILGQGPELLVQFQDESVVDDSQLPKDRFSAERLKGVDSTLKIQPAELGDSAMYLCASSFISGTSKDEQFFGPGTRLTVL.

Of note for this clone: A read error may produce the germline difference seen at one junction end. The J gene is TRBJ2-5, the V gene TRBV6-6; 7 bases agree with TRBD2. The length of the CDR3 is 13 residues. CDR1 and CDR2 (germline): MNHNY, SVGAGI (reference sequence). CDR3: CGRPRQLQETQYF. CDR3 DNA: TGCGGGAGGCCGAGACAACTACAAGAGACCCAGTACTTC.

The sample holds one count of this clone. V and J are TRBV7-9 and TRBJ2-5; 8 positions match TRBD1. CDR3 length: 15 amino acids. V shed 4 bases and J 1 base; nucleotides not matched to a gene: 5. The germline V gene encodes CDR1 SEHNR and CDR2 FQNEAQ (reference sequence). The CDR3 is CASSSGQDTQETQYF. Here the CDR3 DNA reads TGTGCCAGCAGCTCGGGACAGGACACCCAAGAGACCCAGTACTTC.

The chain combines TRBV11-3 with TRBJ2-5; D is possibly TRBD2 (5 bases). CDR3 length: 13 residues. Germline CDR1 is SGHNT and CDR2 is YENEEA. Deletions cut 2 bases from V and 7 bases from J, with 11 bases between. CDR3 DNA sequence: TGTGCCAGCAGCTTACAGACTATGGGGACCCAGTACTTC. It translates to CASSLQTMGTQYF.

The gene calls are TRBV18 and TRBJ2-7; no firm D call. The germline V and J ends were trimmed by 1 base and 0 bases, with 10 bases remaining between them. The CDR3 runs to 15 residues. CDR1 and CDR2 from the germline V gene are KGHSH and LQKENI. This CDR3 is CASSPQAGRSYEQYF. CDR3 coding DNA: TGTGCCAGCTCACCACAGGCAGGCCGCTCCTACGAGCAGTACTTC.

A few counts support this clone. The rearrangement uses TRBV6-5 and TRBJ1-6, with TRBD1 as a possible D gene (5 bases). Between the trimmed V and J ends, which lost 7 bases and 5 bases, there was a span of 6 bases. The CDR3 is 12 amino acids. Germline V gene data show CDR1 as MNHEY and CDR2 as SVGAGI. Here the CDR3 reads CASKGDNSPLHF. CDR3 DNA: TGTGCCAGCAAAGGGGATAATTCACCCCTCCACTTT.

The rearrangement uses TRBV6-5 and TRBJ1-4; no definite D call. Trimming shortened V by 6 bases and J by 7 bases, and 15 bases separated the two germline ends. Germline lookup yields CDR1 MNHEY and CDR2 SVGAGI. CDR3 size: 14 residues. The CDR3 coding sequence is TGTGCCAGCAGATCACAGCTTCTGGGTGAAAAACTGTTTTTT. It encodes CASRSQLLGEKLFF.

The genes are TRBV5-1 and TRBJ1-4, with 7 bases that match TRBD1. The CDR3 runs 14 residues. Germline CDR1 SGHRS, CDR2 YFSETQ. V was clipped by 0 bases and J by 5 bases; unmatched bases: 1. The CDR3 sequence: CASSLVTGNEKLFF. The CDR3 nucleotides read TGCGCCAGCAGCTTGGTGACAGGGAATGAAAAACTGTTTTTT.

V gene TRBV3-1 (or the pseudogene TRBV3-2) combines with J gene TRBJ2-1; D uncertain. This CDR3 region has 13 residues. CDR1 and CDR2 (germline): LGHDT, YNNKEL (reference sequence). Between the trimmed V and J ends, which lost 2 bases and 3 bases, there was a span of 5 bases. CDR3 in amino acids: CASSQLVYNEQFF. As DNA, the CDR3 is TGTGCCAGCAGCCAACTAGTCTACAATGAGCAGTTCTTC.

The CDR3 coding sequence is TGTGCCAGCAGCCAGCGTTTAGCGAGCGAGCAGTACTTC. Amino acid sequence: CASSQRLASEQYF. This chain connects TRBV3-1 (or the pseudogene TRBV3-2) to TRBJ2-7, with TRBD2 as a possible D gene (5 bases). CDR1 is LGHDT, CDR2 YNNKEL, per germline (reference sequence). Trimming took off 3 bases at V and 6 bases at J, with 12 bases between the two ends. The CDR3 length is 13 residues.

This chain uses TRBV28 with TRBJ2-7; a weak D match, TRBD2 (6 bases). The CDR3 extends over 13 amino acids. V gave up 6 bases and J gave up 6 bases, with 15 bases separating them. CDR1 and CDR2 (germline): MDHEN, SYDVKM. The CDR3 DNA reads TGTGCCAGCAGCCCCGGGGGTTTCGGCGAGCAGTACTTC. Protein: CASSPGGFGEQYF.

This clone was detected only a few times. The chain joins TRBV3-1 (or the pseudogene TRBV3-2) to TRBJ2-6; a weak D match, TRBD2 (5 bases). The CDR3 is 16 residues long. Germline V gene lookup returns CDR1 LGHDT and CDR2 YNNKEL (reference sequence). V was clipped by 1 base and J by 0 bases, with 7 bases between them. CDR3 DNA: TGTGCCAGCAGCCAAGGAGAGGGCTCTGGGGCCAACGTCCTGACTTTC. Its protein is CASSQGEGSGANVLTF.

The rearrangement links TRBV7-2 to TRBJ2-7, with a tentative D call TRBD2 (6 bases). This CDR3 is built from 16 residues. Trimming took 1 base from V and 3 from J, leaving 16 bases between them. Per the germline V gene, CDR1 is SGHTA and CDR2 is FQGNSA. This chain's CDR3 is CASSLGVPSDVYEQYF. The CDR3 DNA is TGTGCCAGCAGCTTAGGGGTTCCTAGCGACGTCTACGAGCAGTACTTC.

The gene calls are TRBV6-6 and TRBJ2-5; maybe TRBD1 (6 bases). The CDR3 runs to 11 residues. Germline CDR1 MNHNY, CDR2 SVGAGI (reference sequence). V lost 5 bases, J lost 10 bases, and 11 bases lay in between. In DNA form, the CDR3 reads TGTGCCAGCAGTCCCCGGGACAACCAGTACTTC. Its protein is CASSPRDNQYF.

The chain links TRBV27 to TRBJ2-5; TRBD2 agrees at 7 bases. Germline CDR1 and CDR2: MNHEY and SMNVEV (reference sequence). V was pared by 5 bases and J by 9 bases, with 9 bases of the junction left unmatched. The CDR3 loop spans 13 amino acids. For the CDR3, the DNA is TGTGCCAGCAGTGGCTGGGGCCGGGGGGCCCAGTACTTC. The encoded protein is CASSGWGRGAQYF.

This chain links TRBV5-5 with TRBJ2-1; 8 bases line up with TRBD2. The V segment lost 5 bases and the J segment 5 bases; nucleotides outside the gene matches: 9. CDR3 length: 15 amino acids. Germline V CDR1 and CDR2: SGHKS, YYEKEE (reference sequence). The CDR3 DNA sequence: TGTGCCAGCAGGGCGGGACTAGGTATCCACAATGAGCAGTTCTTC. Translating gives CASRAGLGIHNEQFF.

J is TRBJ2-5 and V is TRBV7-8; TRBD1 aligns across 7 bases. This CDR3 comprises 14 residues. Germline CDR1 SGHVS, CDR2 FQNEAQ. The V gene end was trimmed by 5 bases and the J gene end by 3 bases; junction bases not matched to a gene: 6. CDR3 protein: CASSPGQQKETQYF. In nucleotides, the CDR3 is TGTGCCAGCAGCCCGGGACAGCAAAAAGAGACCCAGTACTTC.

The rearrangement links TRBV18 to TRBJ2-5; 10 positions agree with TRBD1. V gave up 3 bases and J gave up 6 bases; unmatched junction bases: 7. Germline V gene data show CDR1 as KGHSH and CDR2 as LQKENI. The CDR3 runs 15 residues. The CDR3 DNA follows: TGTGCCAGCTCACCCCAGACAGGGGGCGCGAAGACCCAGTACTTC. Translated: CASSPQTGGAKTQYF.

The chain has TRBV5-1 and TRBJ1-4; D ambiguous. The CDR3 loop spans 13 amino acids. Trimming took off 0 bases at V and 6 bases at J, with 6 bases between the two ends. Germline CDR1 reads SGHRS; CDR2 reads YFSETQ. The CDR3 DNA follows: TGCGCCAGCAGCTTGGCTCAGGATGAAAAACTGTTTTTT. Its protein is CASSLAQDEKLFF. Complete variable domain (other parts from reference TRBV5-1 and TRBJ1-4): KAGVTQTPRYLIKTRGQQVTLSCSPISGHRSVSWYQQTPGQGLQFLFEYFSETQRNKGNFPGRFSGRQFSNSRSEMNVSTLELGDSALYLCASSLAQDEKLFFGSGTQLSVL.